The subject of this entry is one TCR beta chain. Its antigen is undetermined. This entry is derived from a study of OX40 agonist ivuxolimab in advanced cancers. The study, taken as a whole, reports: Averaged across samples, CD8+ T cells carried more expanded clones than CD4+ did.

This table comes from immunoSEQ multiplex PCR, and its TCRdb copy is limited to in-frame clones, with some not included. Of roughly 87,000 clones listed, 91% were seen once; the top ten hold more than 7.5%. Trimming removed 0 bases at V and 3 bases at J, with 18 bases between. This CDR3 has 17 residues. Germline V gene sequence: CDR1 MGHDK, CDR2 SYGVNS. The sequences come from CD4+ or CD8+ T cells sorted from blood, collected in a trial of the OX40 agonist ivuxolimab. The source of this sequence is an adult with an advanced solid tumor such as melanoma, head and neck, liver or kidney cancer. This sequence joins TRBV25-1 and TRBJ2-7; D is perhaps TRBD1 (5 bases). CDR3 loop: CASSEYIRGELNYEQYF. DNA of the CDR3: TGTGCCAGCAGTGAATATATTAGGGGTGAGCTGAACTACGAGCAGTACTTC.